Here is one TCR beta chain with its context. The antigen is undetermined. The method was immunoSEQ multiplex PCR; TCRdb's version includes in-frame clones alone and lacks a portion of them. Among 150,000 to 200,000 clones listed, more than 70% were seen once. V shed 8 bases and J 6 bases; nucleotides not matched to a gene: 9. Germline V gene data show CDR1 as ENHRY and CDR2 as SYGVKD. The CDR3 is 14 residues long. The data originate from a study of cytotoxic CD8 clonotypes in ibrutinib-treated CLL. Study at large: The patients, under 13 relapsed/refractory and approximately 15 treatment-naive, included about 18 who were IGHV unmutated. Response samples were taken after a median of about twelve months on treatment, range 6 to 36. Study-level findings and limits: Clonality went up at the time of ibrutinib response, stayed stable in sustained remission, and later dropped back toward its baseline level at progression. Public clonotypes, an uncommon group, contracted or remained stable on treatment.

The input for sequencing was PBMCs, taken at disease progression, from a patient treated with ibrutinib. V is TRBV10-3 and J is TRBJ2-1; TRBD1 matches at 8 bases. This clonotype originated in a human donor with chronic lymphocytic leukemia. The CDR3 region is CAIGSQGAVNEQFF. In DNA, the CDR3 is TGTGCCATCGGAAGTCAGGGGGCTGTCAATGAGCAGTTCTTC.